This passage covers 28 T cell receptor beta chains from one sample sequenced in a study of cytotoxic CD8 clonotypes in ibrutinib-treated CLL. Sequenced by immunoSEQ multiplex PCR; TCRdb stores in-frame clones only, minus some. The table includes around 310,000 clones, around four fifths detected once. The specimen comprised PBMCs, sampled before ibrutinib treatment. The receptors were sampled from a human donor with chronic lymphocytic leukemia.

This clone was counted only a few times. This chain joins TRBV19 and TRBJ1-1, with D unclear. V shed 4 bases and J shed 3 bases, with 18 bases lying between them. This CDR3 has 16 residues. Germline V gives CDR1 LNHDA, CDR2 SQIVND (reference sequence). In DNA form, the CDR3 reads TGTGCCAGTAGTACCCGAAGAGGGAGTGGTGACACTGAAGCTTTCTTT. Protein product: CASSTRRGSGDTEAFF.

V is TRBV5-8 and J is TRBJ2-7; TRBD2 agrees at 11 bases. CDR1 and CDR2 from the germline V gene are SGHTS and YDEGEE. V dropped 0 bases and J dropped 3; count of bases not matched to a gene: 5. The length of the CDR3 is 16 residues. The CDR3 nucleotides are TGTGCCAGCAGCTTGGGGCTAGCGGGAGGTAGCTACGAGCAGTACTTC. Protein: CASSLGLAGGSYEQYF.

The rearrangement uses TRBV7-2 and TRBJ1-5, with unresolved D. The germline V gene has CDR1 SGHTA and CDR2 FQGNSA. The CDR3 runs to 17 residues. Trimming took off 1 base at V and 0 bases at J, with 13 bases between the two ends. CDR3 amino acids: CASSLGEKYYSNQPQHF. The CDR3, as DNA: TGTGCCAGCAGCTTAGGGGAGAAATACTATAGCAATCAGCCCCAGCATTTT.

The chain employs TRBV9 and TRBJ2-3; D remains unclear. Germline CDR1 is SGDLS and CDR2 is YYNGEE. V lost 2 bases and J 2 bases, leaving 15 bases between the germline ends. There are 16 residues in the CDR3. The chain's CDR3 is CASSVFSRDNTDTQYF. The CDR3, as DNA: TGTGCCAGCAGCGTCTTCAGCCGAGACAACACAGATACGCAGTATTTT. The full variable domain, rest sourced from reference TRBV9 and TRBJ2-3, is DSGVTQTPKHLITATGQRVTLRCSPRSGDLSVYWYQQSLDQGLQFLIQYYNGEERAKGNILERFSAQQFPDLHSELNLSSLELGDSALYFCASSVFSRDNTDTQYFGPGTRLTVL.

V and J are TRBV7-2 and TRBJ2-5; D is undetermined. Germline CDR1 SGHTA, CDR2 FQGNSA. Trimming took 1 base from V and 4 from J, leaving 13 bases between them. The CDR3 consists of 15 residues. CDR3 protein: CASSLGHAGRETQYF. The DNA for the CDR3 is TGTGCCAGCAGCTTAGGTCACGCCGGTAGAGAGACCCAGTACTTC.

The chain joins TRBV7-6 to TRBJ2-2; 7 bases agree with TRBD2. The CDR3 totals 16 residues. The V segment lost 0 bases and the J segment 6 bases; nucleotides outside the gene matches: 7. CDR1 SGHVS and CDR2 FNYEAQ come from the germline V gene. CDR3 sequence: CASSLAYAGVAGELFF. CDR3 bases: TGTGCCAGCAGCTTAGCGTATGCGGGAGTCGCCGGGGAGCTGTTTTTT.

The gene calls are TRBV4-1 and TRBJ2-5; D unclear. From germline, CDR1 is MGHRA and CDR2 YSYEKL. Trimming removed 1 base from V and 5 bases from J, with 11 bases in between. This CDR3 is built from 14 residues. In DNA, the CDR3 is TGCGCCAGCAGCCAAGGTCCCATTGGGGAGACCCAGTACTTC. It is translated as CASSQGPIGETQYF.

This clone was seen a single time. The chain recombines TRBV5-8 with TRBJ2-7; TRBD1 matches 7 bases. Unmatched junction bases numbered 14, after V lost 6 bases and J lost 5 bases. The CDR3 has 15 amino acids. Germline V lookup: CDR1 SGHTS, CDR2 YDEGEE. The CDR3 nucleotides are TGTGCCAGCACCTACCAGGCACAGGGGTACCACGAGCAGTACTTC. The encoded protein is CASTYQAQGYHEQYF.

DNA of the CDR3: TGTGCCAGCAGTTACGGGGGGGGACTAGCGGGAGATATAAACGGGGAGCTGTTTTTT. Its translation: CASSYGGGLAGDINGELFF. The V gene is TRBV27, the J gene TRBJ2-2, with 14 positions matching TRBD2. Germline lookup yields CDR1 MNHEY and CDR2 SMNVEV (reference sequence). With 4 bases clipped from V and 7 bases from J, the junction kept 14 bases outside the gene matches. This CDR3 has 19 residues.

This chain links TRBV11-2 with TRBJ2-2, with D uncertain. V shed 4 bases and J shed 4 bases, with 7 bases lying between them. Germline V lookup: CDR1 SGHAT, CDR2 FQNNGV. This CDR3 region has 13 residues. This chain's CDR3 is CASSSPGTGELFF. CDR3 nucleotide sequence: TGTGCCAGCAGCTCACCGGGCACCGGGGAGCTGTTTTTT.

This clone was detected only a few times. The rearrangement links TRBV5-8 to TRBJ1-2; tentative D call: TRBD1 (5 bases). This CDR3 is 14 amino acids long. V was pared by 5 bases and J by 4 bases, with 15 bases between. CDR1 SGHTS and CDR2 YDEGEE come from the germline V gene. This chain's CDR3 is CASRAKGLAYGYTF. The CDR3 DNA is TGTGCCAGCAGGGCGAAGGGACTGGCCTATGGCTACACCTTC.

The gene calls are TRBV5-1 and TRBJ1-1; D unresolved. Germline CDR1 and CDR2: SGHRS and YFSETQ. CDR3 length: 13 residues. Trimming pared 4 bases from V and 0 bases from J, leaving 7 bases between. CDR3 nucleotides: TGCGCCAGCAGCCGAACTATGAACACTGAAGCTTTCTTT. Translating gives CASSRTMNTEAFF.

The rearrangement uses TRBV21-1 and TRBJ2-2; TRBD2 is the table's D call and was not checked against the DNA. TRBV21-1 is a pseudogene. The CDR3 contains 15 residues. CDR3 DNA: TGTGCCAGCGATGTTGGCGGGAGAGATACCGGGGAGCTGTTTTTT. Translating it yields CASDVGGRDTGELFF.

The V and J genes are TRBV4-3 and TRBJ1-1; D is uncertain. This CDR3 contains 16 residues. Trimming shortened V by 0 bases and J by 4 bases, and 15 bases separated the two germline ends. The germline gives CDR1 LGHNA, CDR2 YSLEER. The CDR3 is CASSQDLGFDGTEAFF. CDR3 bases: TGCGCCAGCAGCCAAGATTTGGGATTCGATGGCACTGAAGCTTTCTTT.

The V call is TRBV27, the J call TRBJ2-2; 7 positions match TRBD2. Germline CDR1 and CDR2: MNHEY and SMNVEV (reference sequence). V dropped 6 bases and J dropped 3; count of bases not matched to a gene: 1. The CDR3 is 13 amino acids. As DNA, the CDR3 is TGTGCCAGCAGGCGGGGGTACACCGGGGAGCTGTTTTTT. Translating gives CASRRGYTGELFF.

The rearrangement links TRBV20-1 to TRBJ2-7; D ambiguous. V was trimmed by 5 bases and J by 4 bases, leaving 9 bases between them. Germline CDR1 DFQATT, CDR2 SNEGSKA (reference sequence). The CDR3 spans 11 residues. The CDR3 DNA is TGCAGTGCTGAGGACGGGTACGAGCAGTACTTC. Protein: CSAEDGYEQYF.

This clone showed up just a few times. The CDR3 bases are TGCGCCAGCAGCCAAGACATAACTAGCGGGGGTAACACCGGGGAGCTGTTTTTT. Protein sequence: CASSQDITSGGNTGELFF. The chain recombines TRBV4-1 with TRBJ2-2; 11 bases map to TRBD2. The V and J ends lost 0 bases and 2 bases, in that order; junction bases with no gene match: 5. The V gene's germline CDR1 is MGHRA and CDR2 YSYEKL. This CDR3 spans 18 amino acids.

V usage is TRBV27 and J usage is TRBJ2-7; D is unresolved. Germline V gives CDR1 MNHEY, CDR2 SMNVEV (reference sequence). This CDR3 has 14 residues. The V and J ends lost 3 bases and 2 bases respectively, with 11 bases between them. The CDR3 reads CASSLYSQPYEQYF. The CDR3 region has the DNA TGTGCCAGCAGTTTGTATTCTCAGCCCTACGAGCAGTACTTC.

This chain connects TRBV20-1 to TRBJ2-1, with D uncertain. This CDR3 comprises 11 residues. Per germline, CDR1 DFQATT and CDR2 SNEGSKA (reference sequence). Trimming pared 6 bases from V and 8 bases from J, leaving 11 bases between. The chain's CDR3 is CSAALHDEQFF. The DNA of the CDR3 is TGCAGTGCAGCGCTTCACGATGAGCAGTTCTTC.

The chain recombines TRBV11-2 with TRBJ2-7; D might be TRBD2 (6 bases). The CDR3 contains 18 residues. V was shortened by 7 bases and J by 0 bases, with 25 bases between the two germline ends. Germline V gives CDR1 SGHAT, CDR2 FQNNGV. CDR3 loop: CASTRRRVSWEHSYEQYF. The DNA of the CDR3 is TGTGCCAGCACCCGAAGGAGGGTATCTTGGGAGCACTCCTACGAGCAGTACTTC.

The DNA of the CDR3 is TGTGCCAGCAGCTTAGAGGATGGTAGAGATCAGCCCCAGCATTTT. As protein: CASSLEDGRDQPQHF. J is TRBJ1-5 and V is TRBV7-9, with D unclear. Germline CDR1 reads SEHNR; CDR2 reads FQNEAQ (reference sequence). There are 15 residues in the CDR3. V was pared by 1 base and J by 5 bases, with 12 bases between.

V and J are TRBV5-4 and TRBJ2-3; TRBD2 matches at 8 bases. Trimming took 4 bases from V and 3 from J; bases not matched to a gene: 7. This CDR3 is built from 15 residues. CDR1 is SGHNT and CDR2 is YYREEE in the germline V gene (reference sequence). CDR3 coding DNA: TGTGCCAGCAGCCCCGGGACTAGAAATACAGATACGCAGTATTTT. As protein: CASSPGTRNTDTQYF.

This clone has more than one count but fewer than ten. The chain recombines TRBV6-1 with TRBJ2-7; D is possibly TRBD2 (5 bases). Trimming removed 1 base at V and 7 bases at J, with 8 bases between. The CDR3 is 12 residues long. Germline CDR1 is MNHNS and CDR2 is SASEGT. The CDR3 is CASSEVGEEQYF. The CDR3 nucleotides read TGTGCCAGCAGTGAAGTCGGGGAAGAGCAGTACTTC.

V is TRBV2 and J is TRBJ1-1; a possible D gene is TRBD1 (5 bases). The CDR3 loop spans 14 amino acids. CDR1 SNHLY and CDR2 FYNNEI come from the germline V gene. V was trimmed by 6 bases and J by 0 bases, leaving 11 bases between them. As DNA, the CDR3 is TGTGCCAGCAGCGGGGCAGGGTTGAACACTGAAGCTTTCTTT. It codes for CASSGAGLNTEAFF. The entire variable domain, with the rest obtained from reference TRBV2 and TRBJ1-1, is as follows: EPEVTQTPSHQVTQMGQEVILRCVPISNHLYFYWYRQILGQKVEFLVSFYNNEISEKSEIFDDQFSVERPDGSNFTLKIRSTKLEDSAMYFCASSGAGLNTEAFFGQGTRLTVV.

The chain links TRBV11-3 to TRBJ2-7; D is undetermined. V was cut by 2 bases and J by 6 bases, with 11 bases left in between. This CDR3 spans 13 amino acids. Germline assignment: CDR1 SGHNT and CDR2 YENEEA. The CDR3 reads CASSLPGRSEQYF. The CDR3 DNA reads as TGTGCCAGCAGCTTACCCGGAAGAAGCGAGCAGTACTTC.

The J gene is TRBJ2-1, the V gene TRBV9; D is possibly TRBD1 or TRBD2 (6 bases each). The CDR3 is 16 residues long. Germline CDR1 SGDLS, CDR2 YYNGEE. V was pared by 0 bases and J by 3 bases, with 13 bases between. CDR3 loop: CASSVGGGPYYNEQFF. The DNA for the CDR3 is TGTGCCAGCAGCGTAGGTGGGGGGCCCTACTACAATGAGCAGTTCTTC.

The CDR3 spells CASSLAARRTTTNSGANVLTF. The CDR3 coding sequence is TGTGCCAGCAGCTTAGCAGCTCGTCGGACCACGACCAACTCTGGGGCCAACGTCCTGACTTTC. This chain joins TRBV7-8 and TRBJ2-6; D is unclear. V shed 0 bases and J shed 0 bases, with 21 bases lying between them. The length of the CDR3 is 21 residues. In germline, CDR1 is SGHVS, CDR2 FQNEAQ.

This chain connects TRBV13 to TRBJ1-3; 7 positions match TRBD1. Germline V gene lookup returns CDR1 PRHDT and CDR2 FYEKMQ (reference sequence). V was clipped by 5 bases and J by 4 bases; unmatched bases: 5. This CDR3 has 14 residues. The CDR3 loop is CASSTRGAGNTIYF. For the CDR3, the DNA is TGTGCCAGCAGCACCAGGGGGGCAGGAAACACCATATATTTT.